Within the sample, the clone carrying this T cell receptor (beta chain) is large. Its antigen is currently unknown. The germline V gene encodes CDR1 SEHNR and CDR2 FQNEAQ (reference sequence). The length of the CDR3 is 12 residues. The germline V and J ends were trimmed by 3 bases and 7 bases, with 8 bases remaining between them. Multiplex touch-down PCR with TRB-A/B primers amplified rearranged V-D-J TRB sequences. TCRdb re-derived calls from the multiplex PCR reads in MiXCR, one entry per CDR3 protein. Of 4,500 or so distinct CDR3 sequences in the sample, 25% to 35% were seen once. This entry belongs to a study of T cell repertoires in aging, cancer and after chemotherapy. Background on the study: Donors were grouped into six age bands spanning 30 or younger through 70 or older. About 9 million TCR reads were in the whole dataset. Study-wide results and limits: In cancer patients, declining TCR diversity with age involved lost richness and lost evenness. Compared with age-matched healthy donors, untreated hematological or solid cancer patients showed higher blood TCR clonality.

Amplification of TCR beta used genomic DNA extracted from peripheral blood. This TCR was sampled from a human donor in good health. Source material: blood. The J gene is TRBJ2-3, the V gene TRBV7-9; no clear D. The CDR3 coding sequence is TGTGCCAGCAGCTTTGGTTCGAATACGCAGTATTTT. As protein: CASSFGSNTQYF.